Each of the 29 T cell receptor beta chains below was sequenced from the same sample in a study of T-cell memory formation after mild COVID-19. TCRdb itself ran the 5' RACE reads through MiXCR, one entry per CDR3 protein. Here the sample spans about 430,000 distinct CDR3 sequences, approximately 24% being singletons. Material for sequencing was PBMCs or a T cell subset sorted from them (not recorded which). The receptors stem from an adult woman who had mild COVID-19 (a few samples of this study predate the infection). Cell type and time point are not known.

The DNA for the CDR3 is TGTGCCAGCAGCTTGGCTACGCCTGGGGTAGAGACCCAGTACTTC. It specifies CASSLATPGVETQYF. This chain links TRBV5-5 with TRBJ2-5; D not resolved. CDR3 length: 15 amino acids. The V end was cut by 0 bases, the J end by 4 bases, with 13 bases between. Germline-derived CDR1 and CDR2 are SGHKS and YYEKEE (reference sequence).

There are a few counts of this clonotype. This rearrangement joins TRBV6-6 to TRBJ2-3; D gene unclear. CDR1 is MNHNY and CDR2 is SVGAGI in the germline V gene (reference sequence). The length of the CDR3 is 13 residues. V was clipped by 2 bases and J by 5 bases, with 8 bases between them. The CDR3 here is CASSYMFGDTQYF. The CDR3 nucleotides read TGTGCCAGCAGTTACATGTTCGGAGATACGCAGTATTTT.

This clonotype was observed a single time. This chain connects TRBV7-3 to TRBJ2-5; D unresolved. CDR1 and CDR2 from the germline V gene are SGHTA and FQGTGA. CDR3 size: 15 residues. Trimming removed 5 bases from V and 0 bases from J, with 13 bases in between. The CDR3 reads CASSPNPDYQETQYF. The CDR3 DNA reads TGTGCCAGCAGCCCAAACCCTGACTACCAAGAGACCCAGTACTTC.

The CDR3 region is CASSQGGTSRYEQYF. The CDR3, as DNA: TGTGCCAGCAGCCAGGGGGGAACTAGCCGCTACGAGCAGTACTTC. The gene calls are TRBV12-3 or TRBV12-4 and TRBJ2-7, with D perhaps matching TRBD1 (7 bases). The CDR3 is 15 residues long. The germline V and J ends were trimmed by 6 bases and 3 bases, with 18 bases remaining between them.

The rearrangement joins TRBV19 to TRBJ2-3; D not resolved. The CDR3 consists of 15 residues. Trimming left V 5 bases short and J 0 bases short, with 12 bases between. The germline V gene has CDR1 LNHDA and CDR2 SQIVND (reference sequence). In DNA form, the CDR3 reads TGTGCCAGTAGTCCCCGGGTTCCGAGCACAGATACGCAGTATTTT. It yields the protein CASSPRVPSTDTQYF. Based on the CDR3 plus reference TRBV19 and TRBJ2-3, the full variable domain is DGGITQSPKYLFRKEGQNVTLSCEQNLNHDAMYWYRQDPGQGLRLIYYSQIVNDFQKGDIAEGYSVSREKKESFPLTVTSAQKNPTAFYLCASSPRVPSTDTQYFGPGTRLTVL.

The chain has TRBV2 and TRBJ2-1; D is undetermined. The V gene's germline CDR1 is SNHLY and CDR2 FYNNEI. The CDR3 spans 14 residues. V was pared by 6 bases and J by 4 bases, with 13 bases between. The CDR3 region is CASSDRADYNEQFF. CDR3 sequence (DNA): TGTGCCAGCAGCGACCGCGCGGATTACAATGAGCAGTTCTTC.

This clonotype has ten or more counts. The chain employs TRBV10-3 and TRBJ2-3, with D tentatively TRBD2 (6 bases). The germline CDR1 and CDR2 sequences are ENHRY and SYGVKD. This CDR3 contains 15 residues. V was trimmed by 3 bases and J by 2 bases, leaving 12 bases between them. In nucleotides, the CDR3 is TGTGCCATCAGTGAATTGGGGGGAATCACAGATACGCAGTATTTT. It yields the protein CAISELGGITDTQYF.

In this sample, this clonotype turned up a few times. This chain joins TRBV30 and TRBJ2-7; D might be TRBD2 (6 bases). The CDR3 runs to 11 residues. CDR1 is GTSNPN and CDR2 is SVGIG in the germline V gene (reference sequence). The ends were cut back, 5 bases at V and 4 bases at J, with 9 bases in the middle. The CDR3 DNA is TGTGCCTGGGACGGAGGGTACGAGCAGTACTTC. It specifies CAWDGGYEQYF.

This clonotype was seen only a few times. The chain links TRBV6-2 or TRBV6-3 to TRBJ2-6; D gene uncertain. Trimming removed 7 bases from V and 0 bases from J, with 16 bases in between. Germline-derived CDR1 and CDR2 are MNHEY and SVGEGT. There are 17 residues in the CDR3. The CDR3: CASTTRLGDSGANVLTF. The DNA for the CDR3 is TGTGCCAGCACCACCCGCCTGGGTGACTCTGGGGCCAACGTCCTGACTTTC.

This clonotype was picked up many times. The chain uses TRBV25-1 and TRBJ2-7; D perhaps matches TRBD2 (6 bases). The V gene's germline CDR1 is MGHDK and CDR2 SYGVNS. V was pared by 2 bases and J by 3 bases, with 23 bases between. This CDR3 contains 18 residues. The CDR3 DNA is TGTGCCAGCAGTGAACCCTCAACGGGTAGCGGTTACATCTACGAGCAGTACTTC. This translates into CASSEPSTGSGYIYEQYF.

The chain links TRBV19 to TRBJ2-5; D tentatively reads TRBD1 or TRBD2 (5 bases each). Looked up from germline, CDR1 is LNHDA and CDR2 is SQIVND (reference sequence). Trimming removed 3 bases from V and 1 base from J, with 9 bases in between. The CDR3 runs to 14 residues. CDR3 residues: CASSIVGTQETQYF. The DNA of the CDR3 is TGTGCCAGTAGTATCGTGGGGACCCAAGAGACCCAGTACTTC.

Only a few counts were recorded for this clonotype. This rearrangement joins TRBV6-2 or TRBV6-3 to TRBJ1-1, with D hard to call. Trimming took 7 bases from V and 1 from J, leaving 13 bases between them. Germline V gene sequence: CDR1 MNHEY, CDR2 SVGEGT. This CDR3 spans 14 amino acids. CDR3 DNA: TGTGCCAGCAAGTGGGTCGCGGGGAACACTGAAGCTTTCTTT. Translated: CASKWVAGNTEAFF.

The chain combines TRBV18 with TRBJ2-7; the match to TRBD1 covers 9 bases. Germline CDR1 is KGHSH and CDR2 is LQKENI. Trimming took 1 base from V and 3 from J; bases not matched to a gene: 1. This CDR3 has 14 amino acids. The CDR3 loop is CASSPRTGVYEQYF. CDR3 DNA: TGTGCCAGCTCACCACGGACAGGGGTCTACGAGCAGTACTTC.

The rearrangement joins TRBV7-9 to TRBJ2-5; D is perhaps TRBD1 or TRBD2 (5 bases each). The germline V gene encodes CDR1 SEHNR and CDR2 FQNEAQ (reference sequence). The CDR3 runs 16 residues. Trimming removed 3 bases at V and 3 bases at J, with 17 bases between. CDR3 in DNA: TGTGCCAGCAGCTTCACACCGGGAATCAGGGAAGAGACCCAGTACTTC. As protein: CASSFTPGIREETQYF.

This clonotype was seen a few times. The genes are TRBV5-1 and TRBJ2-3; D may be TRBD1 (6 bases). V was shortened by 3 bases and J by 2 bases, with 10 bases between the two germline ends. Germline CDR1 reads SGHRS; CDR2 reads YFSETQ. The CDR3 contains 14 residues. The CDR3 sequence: CASSSDRTTDTQYF. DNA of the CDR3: TGCGCCAGCAGCTCGGACAGAACCACAGATACGCAGTATTTT.

CDR3 in amino acids: CASSVGTSGHEQYF. The CDR3 DNA is TGTGCCAGCAGCGTGGGGACTAGCGGGCACGAGCAGTACTTC. The gene calls are TRBV9 and TRBJ2-7; the match to TRBD2 covers 12 bases. This CDR3 is 14 amino acids long. The J segment lost 5 bases and the V segment lost 2 bases, leaving 2 bases of the junction unmatched. Germline V gene data show CDR1 as SGDLS and CDR2 as YYNGEE.

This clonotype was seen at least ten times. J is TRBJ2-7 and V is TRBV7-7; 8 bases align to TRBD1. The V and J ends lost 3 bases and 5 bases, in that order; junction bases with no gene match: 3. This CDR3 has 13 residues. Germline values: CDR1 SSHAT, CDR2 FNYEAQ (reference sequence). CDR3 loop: CASSFADRDEQYF. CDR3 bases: TGTGCCAGCAGCTTCGCGGACAGGGACGAGCAGTACTTC.

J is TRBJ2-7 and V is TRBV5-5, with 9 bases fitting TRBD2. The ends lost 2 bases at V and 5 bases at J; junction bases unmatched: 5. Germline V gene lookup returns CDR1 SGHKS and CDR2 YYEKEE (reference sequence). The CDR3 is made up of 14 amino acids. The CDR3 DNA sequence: TGTGCCAGCAGCTTAAGCGGGAGGATAGACGAGCAGTACTTC. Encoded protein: CASSLSGRIDEQYF.

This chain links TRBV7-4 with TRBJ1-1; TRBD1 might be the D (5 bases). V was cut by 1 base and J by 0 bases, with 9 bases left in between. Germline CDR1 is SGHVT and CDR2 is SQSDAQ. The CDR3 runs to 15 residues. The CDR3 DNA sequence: TGTGCCAGCAGCTTAGAGGGGCCCATGAACACTGAAGCTTTCTTT. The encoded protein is CASSLEGPMNTEAFF.

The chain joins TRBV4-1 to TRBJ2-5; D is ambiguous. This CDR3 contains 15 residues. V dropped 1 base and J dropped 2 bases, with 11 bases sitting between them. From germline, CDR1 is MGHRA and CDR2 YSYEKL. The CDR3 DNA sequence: TGCGCCAGCAGCCAAGTTTCGGCAGCACAAGAGACCCAGTACTTC. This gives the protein CASSQVSAAQETQYF.

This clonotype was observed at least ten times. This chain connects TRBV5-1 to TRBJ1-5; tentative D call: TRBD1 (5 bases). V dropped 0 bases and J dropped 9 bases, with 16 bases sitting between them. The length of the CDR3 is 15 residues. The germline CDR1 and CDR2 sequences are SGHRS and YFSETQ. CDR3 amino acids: CASSLDGTPLTPQHF. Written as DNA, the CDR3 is TGCGCCAGCAGCTTGGATGGGACCCCTTTGACGCCCCAGCATTTT.

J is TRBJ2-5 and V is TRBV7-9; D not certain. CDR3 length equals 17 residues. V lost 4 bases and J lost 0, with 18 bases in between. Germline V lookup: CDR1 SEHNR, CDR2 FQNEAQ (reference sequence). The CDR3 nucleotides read TGTGCCAGCAGCTCCCTGGTGCGCGGAGCGTACCAAGAGACCCAGTACTTC. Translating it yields CASSSLVRGAYQETQYF.

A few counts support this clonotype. The CDR3: CSIGQGARWETQYF. CDR3 nucleotide sequence: TGCAGCATAGGACAGGGGGCGAGGTGGGAGACCCAGTACTTC. The chain recombines TRBV29-1 with TRBJ2-5; 11 bases agree with TRBD1. The trim removed 8 bases at V and 5 bases at J, leaving 10 bases unmatched. Germline V gives CDR1 SQVTM, CDR2 ANQGSEA. This CDR3 has 14 residues.

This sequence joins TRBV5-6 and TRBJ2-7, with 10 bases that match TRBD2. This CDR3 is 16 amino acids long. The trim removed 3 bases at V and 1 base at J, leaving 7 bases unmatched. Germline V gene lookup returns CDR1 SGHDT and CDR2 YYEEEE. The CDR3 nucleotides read TGTGCCAGCAGCTCGTCGACTAGCGGGCGTTCCTACGAGCAGTACTTC. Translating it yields CASSSSTSGRSYEQYF.

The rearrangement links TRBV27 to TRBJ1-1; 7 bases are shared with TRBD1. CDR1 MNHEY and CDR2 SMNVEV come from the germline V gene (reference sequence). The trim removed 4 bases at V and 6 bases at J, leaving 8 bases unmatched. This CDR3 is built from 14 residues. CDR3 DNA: TGTGCCAGCAGTTCGACAGGGATGGTCGCTGAAGCTTTCTTT. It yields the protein CASSSTGMVAEAFF.

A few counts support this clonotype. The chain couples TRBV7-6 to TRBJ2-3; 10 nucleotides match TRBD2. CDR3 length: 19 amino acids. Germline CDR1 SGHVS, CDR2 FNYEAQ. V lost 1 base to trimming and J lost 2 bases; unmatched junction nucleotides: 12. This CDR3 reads CASSLDWSSGSGNTDTQYF. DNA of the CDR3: TGTGCCAGCAGCTTAGACTGGTCTAGCGGGAGTGGGAACACAGATACGCAGTATTTT.

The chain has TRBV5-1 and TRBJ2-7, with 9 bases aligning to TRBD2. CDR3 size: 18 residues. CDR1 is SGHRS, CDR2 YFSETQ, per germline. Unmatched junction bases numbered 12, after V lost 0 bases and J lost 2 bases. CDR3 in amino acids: CASSLGVGGLAGAYEQYF. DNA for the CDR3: TGCGCCAGCAGCTTGGGCGTAGGAGGTTTAGCGGGGGCCTACGAGCAGTACTTC.

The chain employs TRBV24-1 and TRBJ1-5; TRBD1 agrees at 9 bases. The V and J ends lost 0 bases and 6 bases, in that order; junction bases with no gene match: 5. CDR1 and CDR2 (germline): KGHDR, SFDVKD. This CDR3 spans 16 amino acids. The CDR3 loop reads CATSDLGTGTTQPQHF. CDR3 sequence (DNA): TGTGCCACCAGTGATTTGGGGACAGGGACCACTCAGCCCCAGCATTTT.

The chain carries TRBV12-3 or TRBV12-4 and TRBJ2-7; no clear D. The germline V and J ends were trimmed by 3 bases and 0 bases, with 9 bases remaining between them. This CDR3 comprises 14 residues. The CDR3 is CASSFEATSYEQYF. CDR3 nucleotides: TGTGCCAGCAGTTTCGAGGCTACCTCCTACGAGCAGTACTTC.